The 25 T cell receptor beta chains given below trace back to one sample, sequenced in a study of CD8 T cells in Susac syndrome. It was with random hexamers that 0.5 to 1 ug RNA was reverse transcribed. MiXCR, applied by TCRdb to the immunoSEQ multiplex PCR reads, yields one record per CDR3 protein. Of about 180,000 distinct CDR3 sequences in the sample, 90% to 97% were seen once. The sample consisted of CD4+ T cells from PBMCs. Receptors originate from a human donor with multiple sclerosis.

The chain recombines TRBV27 with TRBJ1-1; weak D call: TRBD1 (6 bases). Per germline, CDR1 MNHEY and CDR2 SMNVEV (reference sequence). The CDR3 totals 11 residues. Trimming removed 7 bases at V and 10 bases at J, with 13 bases between. CDR3 protein: CASTLGTRAFF. The CDR3 region has the DNA TGTGCCAGCACCTTGGGGACAAGAGCTTTCTTT.

The V call is TRBV20-1, the J call TRBJ2-5; 12 bases match TRBD2. In germline, CDR1 is DFQATT, CDR2 SNEGSKA (reference sequence). The CDR3 is made up of 15 amino acids. With 5 bases clipped from V and 2 bases from J, the junction kept 6 bases outside the gene matches. The CDR3, as DNA: TGCAGTGCTTCCAGGACTAGCGGGGCACAAGAGACCCAGTACTTC. Translation: CSASRTSGAQETQYF.

This clonotype was seen a handful of times. The genes are TRBV5-6 and TRBJ2-6; unclear D gene. CDR1 SGHDT and CDR2 YYEEEE come from the germline V gene. The CDR3 consists of 14 residues. V lost 4 bases and J lost 2, with 7 bases in between. The chain's CDR3 is CASSPPAGANVLTF. DNA for the CDR3: TGTGCCAGCAGCCCCCCCGCTGGGGCCAACGTCCTGACTTTC.

The rearrangement links TRBV4-1 to TRBJ2-1; TRBD2 aligns across 14 bases. CDR1 MGHRA and CDR2 YSYEKL come from the germline V gene. This CDR3 region has 17 residues. V was pared by 3 bases and J by 7 bases, with 8 bases of the junction left unmatched. The CDR3, as DNA: TGCGCCAGCAGCCACCCCGCCCGGACTAGCGGGAGGAATGAGCAGTTCTTC. Protein product: CASSHPARTSGRNEQFF.

The rearrangement joins TRBV10-3 to TRBJ2-7; TRBD2 might be the D (5 bases). This CDR3 comprises 13 residues. V was trimmed by 2 bases and J by 4 bases, leaving 9 bases between them. The germline V gene encodes CDR1 ENHRY and CDR2 SYGVKD. The CDR3: CAISEVGAYEQYF. CDR3 coding DNA: TGTGCCATCAGTGAGGTGGGAGCTTACGAGCAGTACTTC.

The chain combines TRBV29-1 with TRBJ2-3; D is undetermined. Germline CDR1 is SQVTM and CDR2 is ANQGSEA. The CDR3 extends over 10 amino acids. V was clipped by 4 bases and J by 6 bases, with 5 bases between them. The CDR3 nucleotides are TGCAGCGTTGGAGACGATACGCAGTATTTT. It yields the protein CSVGDDTQYF.

This clonotype was recorded a few times. The V call is TRBV20-1, the J call TRBJ2-5; D remains unclear. The CDR3 sequence is 12 residues long. Germline V gene sequence: CDR1 DFQATT, CDR2 SNEGSKA (reference sequence). V lost 5 bases, J lost 5 bases, and 12 bases lay in between. The CDR3: CSADRVGETQYF. DNA of the CDR3: TGCAGTGCTGATCGTGTGGGGGAGACCCAGTACTTC.

This clonotype was seen just once. This rearrangement joins TRBV29-1 to TRBJ2-7; D possibly matches TRBD1 or TRBD2 (5 bases each). The germline CDR1 and CDR2 sequences are SQVTM and ANQGSEA. Trimming left V 4 bases short and J 1 base short, with 14 bases between. This CDR3 comprises 14 residues. The CDR3 coding sequence is TGCAGCGTTGGACCGGGACCCTCTTCCTACGAGCAGTACTTC. This translates into CSVGPGPSSYEQYF.

The chain couples TRBV11-2 to TRBJ1-5; TRBD1 might be the D (5 bases). Germline CDR1 reads SGHAT; CDR2 reads FQNNGV. V was cut by 5 bases and J by 5 bases, with 16 bases left in between. The CDR3 is 15 residues long. CDR3 coding DNA: TGTGCCAGCAGCAAGGGACTAGGCAGAGATCAGCCCCAGCATTTT. The encoded protein is CASSKGLGRDQPQHF.

The V gene is TRBV7-4, the J gene TRBJ2-7, with D uncertain. V was clipped by 11 bases and J by 6 bases, with 8 bases between them. From germline, CDR1 is SGHVT and CDR2 SQSDAQ. This CDR3 is built from 9 residues. As DNA, the CDR3 is TGTGCCCCTTCCGGCGAGCAGTACTTC. Its translation is CAPSGEQYF.

The chain links TRBV30 to TRBJ2-6; D tentatively fits TRBD1 or TRBD2 (6 bases each). Germline lookup yields CDR1 GTSNPN and CDR2 SVGIG (reference sequence). Trimming pared 3 bases from V and 4 bases from J, leaving 13 bases between. CDR3 length: 15 amino acids. CDR3 region: CAWSGGTSGANVLTF. The CDR3 DNA is TGTGCCTGGAGCGGAGGGACATCCGGGGCCAACGTCCTGACTTTC. Full variable domain (rest looked up from reference TRBV30 and TRBJ2-6): SQTIHQWPATLVQPVGSPLSLECTVEGTSNPNLYWYRQAAGRGLQLLFYSVGIGQISSEVPQNLSASRPQDRQFILSSKKLLLSDSGFYLCAWSGGTSGANVLTFGAGSRLTVL.

The chain couples TRBV29-1 to TRBJ1-1, with a tentative D call TRBD1 (6 bases). CDR1 is SQVTM and CDR2 is ANQGSEA in the germline V gene. The germline V and J ends were trimmed by 6 bases and 0 bases, with 11 bases remaining between them. CDR3 length equals 13 residues. CDR3 region: CSVGQNLNTEAFF. DNA for the CDR3: TGCAGCGTCGGACAGAATCTGAACACTGAAGCTTTCTTT.

In its sample, this clonotype was seen once. V usage is TRBV30 and J usage is TRBJ1-2; TRBD1 might be the D (5 bases). The CDR3 is 13 residues long. Trimming left V 4 bases short and J 6 bases short, with 15 bases between. Germline V gives CDR1 GTSNPN, CDR2 SVGIG (reference sequence). CDR3 nucleotide sequence: TGTGCCTGGACCTTCCAGGGTCCGGATGGCTACACCTTC. Amino acids: CAWTFQGPDGYTF.

J is TRBJ1-1 and V is TRBV29-1, with no clear D. This CDR3 has 13 residues. The germline V gene encodes CDR1 SQVTM and CDR2 ANQGSEA. Trimming took 7 bases from V and 2 from J, leaving 14 bases between them. The CDR3 DNA follows: TGCAGCGCTCGGACTTCTGCTAACACTGAAGCTTTCTTT. It translates to CSARTSANTEAFF.

The chain combines TRBV3-1 with TRBJ2-5; TRBD2 matches at 9 bases. Germline V gene sequence: CDR1 LGHDT, CDR2 YNNKEL (reference sequence). The trim removed 2 bases at V and 5 bases at J, leaving 12 bases unmatched. CDR3 size: 17 residues. The CDR3 region has the DNA TGTGCCAGCAGCCAACTAGCGGGGACAACCATTGGGGAGACCCAGTACTTC. Translation: CASSQLAGTTIGETQYF.

V is TRBV19 and J is TRBJ2-7; perhaps TRBD2 as D (6 bases). Trimming removed 7 bases at V and 3 bases at J, with 13 bases between. Germline values: CDR1 LNHDA, CDR2 SQIVND (reference sequence). This CDR3 spans 13 amino acids. The CDR3 here is CASTPHGGYEQYF. CDR3 nucleotides: TGTGCCAGTACCCCCCACGGGGGCTACGAGCAGTACTTC.

The gene calls are TRBV6-4 and TRBJ1-2; D uncertain. The V end was cut by 8 bases, the J end by 0 bases, with 7 bases between. The germline V gene has CDR1 MRHNA and CDR2 SNTAGT. The CDR3 runs to 12 residues. The CDR3 here is CASVGSNYGYTF. The CDR3 nucleotides read TGTGCCAGCGTGGGGTCTAACTATGGCTACACCTTC.

V and J are TRBV4-1 and TRBJ1-5, with D possibly TRBD1 on 6 matching bases. The V and J ends lost 3 bases and 6 bases respectively, with 18 bases between them. This CDR3 contains 16 residues. CDR1 is MGHRA and CDR2 is YSYEKL in the germline V gene. CDR3 amino acids: CASSHPGRDKSQPQHF. CDR3 DNA sequence: TGCGCCAGCAGCCACCCCGGTAGGGACAAGAGTCAGCCCCAGCATTTT.

V usage is TRBV12-5 and J usage is TRBJ1-2; 7 nucleotides agree with TRBD1. CDR1 and CDR2 (germline): LGHNT, FRNRAP. V lost 4 bases and J lost 4; bases outside the gene matches: 3. The CDR3 is 13 amino acids. CDR3 in DNA: TGTGCTAGTGGTTGGGGACAGCCCTATGGCTACACCTTC. Its protein product is CASGWGQPYGYTF.

The J gene is TRBJ2-5, the V gene TRBV6-2 or TRBV6-3; 7 bases line up with TRBD2. Germline CDR1 and CDR2: MNHEY and SVGEGT. CDR3 length: 15 amino acids. V shed 2 bases, J shed 2 bases, and the junction held 5 bases outside the gene matches. CDR3: CASSYDPGGQETQYF. The CDR3 nucleotides read TGTGCCAGCAGTTACGATCCGGGGGGACAAGAGACCCAGTACTTC.

The chain carries TRBV20-1 and TRBJ2-2; a weak D match, TRBD2 (5 bases). V was trimmed by 4 bases and J by 6 bases, leaving 12 bases between them. Germline CDR1 and CDR2: DFQATT and SNEGSKA (reference sequence). This CDR3 contains 13 residues. CDR3 loop: CSAMLASAGELFF. The CDR3 nucleotides are TGCAGTGCTATGCTAGCTTCGGCCGGGGAGCTGTTTTTT.

The chain carries TRBV12-3 or TRBV12-4 and TRBJ2-4; D is unresolved. The CDR3 length is 16 residues. V shed 3 bases and J shed 8 bases, with 20 bases lying between them. As DNA, the CDR3 is TGTGCCAGCAGTTTGTGGGTAGGTGCTCTCTGGCACATTCAGTACTTC. It yields the protein CASSLWVGALWHIQYF.

This chain links TRBV5-4 with TRBJ2-3, with 16 bases fitting TRBD2. The junction had 8 bases not matched to a gene; V was cut back by 3 bases and J by 4 bases. The germline CDR1 and CDR2 sequences are SGHNT and YYREEE (reference sequence). The CDR3 is 18 residues long. The CDR3 reads CASSSPTGTSGGADTQYF. The CDR3 region has the DNA TGTGCCAGCAGCTCCCCCACCGGGACTAGCGGGGGGGCAGATACGCAGTATTTT.

The chain uses TRBV7-9 and TRBJ2-2; 7 bases are a match to TRBD1. V lost 4 bases, J lost 1 base, and 9 bases stayed unmatched. The CDR3 has 17 residues. Germline V gene lookup returns CDR1 SEHNR and CDR2 FQNEAQ (reference sequence). The CDR3 DNA reads as TGTGCCAGCAGCTCCATTACCGGGACAGAGAACACCGGGGAGCTGTTTTTT. Translation gives CASSSITGTENTGELFF.

V and J are TRBV4-1 and TRBJ2-3; D may correspond to TRBD1 or TRBD2 (5 bases each). Deletions cut 2 bases from V and 2 bases from J, with 8 bases between. Per the germline V gene, CDR1 is MGHRA and CDR2 is YSYEKL. The CDR3 has 14 amino acids. CDR3 bases: TGCGCCAGCAGCCAACCCGGGGCCACAGATACGCAGTATTTT. The encoded protein is CASSQPGATDTQYF.